The rows below give T cell receptor beta chains drawn from one sample of a study of T cell responses to AZD1222 COVID-19 vaccine. Libraries were prepared by immunoSEQ multiplex PCR; TCRdb keeps only in-frame clonotypes and omits some of them. The top ten hold just over 3% of the sample, which has some 140,000 clones, roughly 90% seen once. Source: peripheral blood, taken on day 0 of AZD1222 vaccination. The receptor source for this set is an adult in good health. Both conserved end residues are part of each CDR3. The D gene is left open where the match is weak. Only part of the rows carry a size: once, few, many, or a class if the clone is expanded.

size,D,J,V,CDR3,DNA
.,.,TRBJ2-3,TRBV4-1,CASSWGGRADTQYF,TGCGCCAGCAGCTGGGGAGGTCGGGCAGATACGCAGTATTTT
.,TRBD1,TRBJ2-2,TRBV6-8,CASRVQGGGTGELFF,TGTGCCAGCAGAGTACAGGGGGGAGGCACCGGGGAGCTGTTTTTT
.,.,TRBJ1-6,TRBV24-1,CATSDFEAQQTMSSYNSPLHF,TGTGCCACCAGTGATTTCGAAGCCCAGCAAACTATGAGCTCCTATAATTCACCCCTCCACTTT
.,.,TRBJ1-1,TRBV5-1,CASSLDGVGTNTEAFF,TGCGCCAGCAGCTTGGATGGGGTCGGCACTAACACTGAAGCTTTCTTT
.,TRBD2,TRBJ2-7,TRBV11-3,CASSPGLAGPVEQYF,TGTGCCAGCAGCCCTGGACTAGCGGGGCCAGTCGAACAGTACTTC
.,.,TRBJ1-3,TRBV6-2/TRBV6-3,CASSYTQGPGNTIYF,TGTGCCAGCAGTTACACCCAGGGGCCAGGAAACACCATATATTTT
.,TRBD1,TRBJ1-2,TRBV10-1,CASSPHPPGQSVYGYTF,TGCGCCAGCAGTCCACACCCCCCGGGACAGAGCGTCTATGGCTACACCTTC
.,.,TRBJ1-1,TRBV13,CASSLVTEAFF,TGTGCCAGCAGCTTAGTTACTGAAGCTTTCTTT
once,TRBD2,TRBJ2-7,TRBV7-9,CASSYGGGGPEQYF,TGTGCCAGCAGCTATGGTGGGGGAGGGCCCGAGCAGTACTTC
.,TRBD2,TRBJ2-1,TRBV9,CASSVLSSGSGYEQFF,TGTGCCAGCAGCGTCTTATCTAGCGGTTCAGGGTATGAGCAGTTCTTC
.,TRBD1,TRBJ1-5,TRBV28,CASTPGTGSYSNQPQHF,TGTGCCAGCACCCCAGGGACAGGGTCCTATAGCAATCAGCCCCAGCATTTT
.,.,TRBJ1-5,TRBV2,CASSEDYQSNQPQHF,TGTGCCAGCAGTGAAGACTACCAGAGCAATCAGCCCCAGCATTTT
.,.,TRBJ1-5,TRBV27,CASSLNREGESNQPQHF,TGTGCCAGCAGTTTAAACCGTGAAGGGGAATCCAATCAGCCCCAGCATTTT
.,.,TRBJ1-6,TRBV5-4,CASSSRRGNSPLHF,TGTGCCAGCAGCTCAAGACGGGGTAATTCACCCCTCCACTTT
.,.,TRBJ2-1,TRBV6-5,CASSAGQTFNEQFF,TGTGCCAGCAGCGCGGGACAGACCTTCAATGAGCAGTTCTTC
.,TRBD1,TRBJ1-2,TRBV10-2,CASSESTGVPANYGYTF,TGCGCCAGCAGTGAGTCGACAGGGGTCCCAGCTAACTATGGCTACACCTTC
.,.,TRBJ2-7,TRBV7-3,CASSLRRGLEQYF,TGTGCCAGCAGCTTAAGGAGGGGTCTCGAGCAGTACTTC
.,.,TRBJ2-1,TRBV3-1/TRBV3-2,CASSQHPTGGGDEQFF,TGTGCCAGCAGCCAACACCCCACGGGAGGGGGCGATGAGCAGTTCTTC
.,.,TRBJ2-1,TRBV19,CASSSGPRNEQFF,TGTGCCAGTAGTAGTGGTCCTCGGAATGAGCAGTTCTTC
.,TRBD1,TRBJ1-1,TRBV10-3,CAIRDRGLTNTEAFF,TGTGCCATCAGGGACAGGGGGTTAACGAACACTGAAGCTTTCTTT
.,.,TRBJ2-1,TRBV4-1,CASSQVDLVVYNEQFF,TGCGCCAGCAGCCAAGTTGATCTAGTCGTATACAATGAGCAGTTCTTC
.,TRBD2,TRBJ2-7,TRBV7-6,CASSLDPSGRVAEQYF,TGTGCCAGCAGCTTAGATCCTAGCGGGAGAGTTGCCGAGCAGTACTTC
.,TRBD1,TRBJ1-2,TRBV18,CASSQGTGVGYTF,TGTGCCAGCTCACAAGGGACAGGGGTCGGCTACACCTTC
.,TRBD1,TRBJ1-2,TRBV19,CASSSTGASYYGYTF,TGTGCCAGTAGTTCCACAGGGGCCTCGTACTATGGCTACACCTTC
.,.,TRBJ2-3,TRBV27,CASSLYQGPNTDTQYF,TGTGCCAGCAGTTTGTACCAGGGGCCAAACACAGATACGCAGTATTTT
.,TRBD1,TRBJ1-2,TRBV7-8,CASRDRGRGGYTF,TGTGCCAGCAGAGATAGGGGGCGGGGTGGCTACACCTTC
.,TRBD1,TRBJ2-2,TRBV7-2,CASSLALIGGTDTGELFF,TGTGCCAGCAGCTTAGCTTTAATAGGGGGCACGGACACCGGGGAGCTGTTTTTT
.,.,TRBJ2-1,TRBV7-2,CASSASAGPYNEQFF,TGTGCCAGCAGCGCGAGCGCGGGACCCTACAATGAGCAGTTCTTC
.,.,TRBJ1-5,TRBV7-9,CASSPPGEGNSNQPQHF,TGTGCCAGCAGCCCTCCGGGGGAGGGGAATAGCAATCAGCCCCAGCATTTT
.,TRBD1,TRBJ1-2,TRBV29-1,CSTGLQPGQGAGGYTF,TGCAGCACTGGCCTTCAACCGGGACAGGGGGCCGGCGGCTACACCTTC
few,.,TRBJ1-1,TRBV2,CASRRTQHAGGNTEAFF,TGTGCCAGCAGACGGACTCAACACGCCGGGGGGAACACTGAAGCTTTCTTT
.,.,TRBJ1-2,TRBV5-1,CASSLEGPSLSYTF,TGCGCCAGCAGCTTGGAGGGGCCTTCCTTGAGCTACACCTTC
.,TRBD2,TRBJ2-7,TRBV11-2,CASSLGGGFYSYEQYF,TGTGCCAGCAGCTTAGGGGGGGGATTTTACTCCTACGAGCAGTACTTC
once,TRBD1,TRBJ2-1,TRBV6-6,CASRATGKRYNEQFF,TGTGCCAGCAGAGCGACAGGGAAGAGGTACAATGAGCAGTTCTTC
.,TRBD1,TRBJ2-7,TRBV5-1,CASSQGQGLSYEQYF,TGCGCCAGCAGCCAGGGACAGGGGCTCTCCTACGAGCAGTACTTC
.,.,TRBJ2-3,TRBV9,CASSVDRGDRPTDTQYF,TGTGCCAGCAGCGTTGATCGGGGGGACAGGCCCACAGATACGCAGTATTTT
.,.,TRBJ2-7,TRBV28,CASSYQGRAYEQYF,TGTGCCAGCAGTTATCAGGGGAGGGCCTACGAGCAGTACTTC
.,.,TRBJ1-1,TRBV13,CASSLSQNTEAFF,TGTGCCAGCAGCTTATCACAGAACACTGAAGCTTTCTTT
.,.,TRBJ1-1,TRBV6-1,CASSEVSLGKNTEAFF,TGTGCCAGCAGTGAAGTTTCACTGGGTAAGAACACTGAAGCTTTCTTT
.,.,TRBJ2-1,TRBV29-1,CSAGGVGGEQFF,TGCAGCGCCGGAGGAGTTGGGGGTGAGCAGTTCTTC
.,TRBD2,TRBJ2-5,TRBV12-3/TRBV12-4,CASTLGLGFQNF,TGTGCCAGCACCCTGGGACTAGGGTTTCAAAACTTC
.,.,TRBJ1-2,TRBV14,CASSDDGEWIWGYTF,TGTGCCAGCAGCGACGATGGGGAATGGATTTGGGGCTACACCTTC
.,.,TRBJ1-1,TRBV6-5,CASSQGRSEAFF,TGTGCCAGCAGTCAGGGACGTTCTGAAGCTTTCTTT
once,.,TRBJ2-1,TRBV15,CATSAGSYNEQFF,TGTGCCACCAGCGCAGGCTCCTACAATGAGCAGTTCTTC
.,.,TRBJ1-3,TRBV7-8,CASSLKRGGLENTIYF,TGTGCCAGCAGCTTAAAAAGGGGAGGCTTAGAAAACACCATATATTTT
.,.,TRBJ1-6,TRBV19,CASSIGQHSNSPLHF,TGTGCCAGTAGTATAGGACAGCACTCCAATTCACCCCTCCACTTT
.,TRBD2,TRBJ2-1,TRBV6-2/TRBV6-3,CASSYGGRGNEQFF,TGTGCCAGCAGTTACGGCGGGAGAGGCAATGAGCAGTTCTTC
.,.,TRBJ1-4,TRBV6-5,CASSRGPNEKLFF,TGTGCCAGCAGCCGCGGACCTAATGAAAAACTGTTTTTT
.,.,TRBJ2-3,TRBV18,CASLSREADTQYF,TGTGCCAGCTTATCTCGAGAGGCAGATACGCAGTATTTT
.,.,TRBJ2-1,TRBV12-5,CASGLLIRAEQFF,TGTGCTAGTGGTTTATTGATTCGGGCTGAGCAGTTCTTC
.,TRBD1,TRBJ1-5,TRBV24-1,CATSVLSPGQGTQQPQHF,TGTGCCACCAGTGTCCTCTCCCCCGGACAGGGGACCCAACAGCCCCAGCATTTT